These 7 T cell receptor beta chains were sequenced from one sample in a study of glioma-infiltrating T cells. Using RNA template, CDR3s of TCR alpha and beta were amplified with iRepertoire arm-PCR. A single record per CDR3 protein comes from TCRdb applying MiXCR to the multiplex PCR reads. Of more than 350,000 distinct CDR3 sequences in the sample, 41% were seen once. The sequenced material came from glioma tissue, nonneoplastic brain tissue, or PBMCs (not recorded which). The source of these receptors is a human donor with low-grade glioma or glioblastoma, undergoing nonglioma brain surgery, or in good health (not recorded which).

The chain is built from TRBV4-1 and TRBJ1-2; D is unresolved. Germline CDR1 and CDR2: MGHRA and YSYEKL. The CDR3 sequence is 14 residues long. The germline V and J ends were trimmed by 2 bases and 2 bases, with 9 bases remaining between them. CDR3 bases: TGCGCCAGCAGCCAATTAATAGAGAACTATGGCTACACCTTC. Amino acid sequence: CASSQLIENYGYTF.

The chain is built from TRBV12-3 or TRBV12-4 and TRBJ1-2, with 8 bases aligning to TRBD1. J was trimmed by 4 bases and V by 6 bases; bases with no gene match: 7. The CDR3 has 14 amino acids. CDR3 protein: CASSGTGPGYGYTF. The CDR3 bases are TGTGCCAGCAGCGGGACAGGCCCTGGCTATGGCTACACCTTC.

Notes on this clonotype: One end of the junction varies from germline; a read error may be responsible. The genes are TRBV7-6 and TRBJ2-1; the D gene is possibly TRBD2 (5 bases). Germline loops: CDR1 SGHVS, CDR2 FNYEAQ. The CDR3 length is 14 residues. The CDR3 is CASSPRADSDKQFF. CDR3 sequence (DNA): TGTGCTAGCAGCCCGCGAGCGGACTCCGATAAGCAGTTCTTC.

Comment on this clonotype: Just one base apart from a much larger clone, this may be a read error. Here the CDR3 reads CSDSLPGIGNQPQHF. The CDR3 coding sequence is TGCAGTGATAGTCTCCCGGGCATTGGCAATCAGCCCCAGCATTTT. The V and J genes are TRBV20-1 and TRBJ1-5, with D unresolved. V lost 7 bases, J lost 2 bases, and 18 bases lay in between. CDR3 length: 15 residues. Looked up from germline, CDR1 is DFQATT and CDR2 is SNEGSKA (reference sequence).

As regards this clonotype: Relative to the germline gene, one junction end is altered; a read error may explain this. The chain links TRBV7-4 to TRBJ1-5; TRBD1 is a possible D gene (6 bases). CDR3 size: 13 residues. CDR1 and CDR2 from the germline V gene are SGHVT and SQSDAQ. The CDR3 region is CTSSFSQGQPQHF. The DNA for the CDR3 is TGTACCAGCAGTTTTTCACAGGGCCAGCCCCAGCATTTT.

This clonotype was seen more than once but under ten times. The chain combines TRBV20-1 with TRBJ1-5; possibly TRBD1 for D (5 bases). Germline CDR1 and CDR2: DFQATT and SNEGSKA (reference sequence). CDR3 size: 16 residues. Between the trimmed V and J ends, which lost 1 base and 3 bases, there was a span of 16 bases. CDR3 sequence: CSARAWGGVNNQPQHF. The CDR3 DNA is TGCAGTGCTAGAGCCTGGGGGGGGGTCAACAATCAGCCCCAGCATTTT.

The V gene is TRBV5-1, the J gene TRBJ1-1; D possibly corresponds to TRBD1 (6 bases). Between the trimmed V and J ends, which lost 1 base and 4 bases, there was a span of 11 bases. Germline CDR1 reads SGHRS; CDR2 reads YFSETQ. The CDR3 sequence is 14 residues long. CDR3 loop: CASSLSRGTTEAFF. The CDR3 DNA reads as TGCGCCAGCAGCTTGAGCAGGGGAACCACTGAAGCTTTCTTT.